One sample yielded the 29 T cell receptor beta chains listed below, sequenced in a study of cytomegalovirus exposure and HLA in healthy donors. PCR used 60 Vbeta primers and 13 Jbeta primers. Method: immunoSEQ multiplex PCR; TCRdb's copy keeps in-frame clones and lacks some. The sample carries under 250,000 clones, 79% recorded once. The sample comprised PBMCs. These receptors all come from a woman aged 25 to 39 in good health and CMV-seropositive.

J is TRBJ1-4 and V is TRBV7-6, with a possible D match to TRBD1 (5 bases). V was shortened by 2 bases and J by 0 bases, with 13 bases between the two germline ends. Per the germline V gene, CDR1 is SGHVS and CDR2 is FNYEAQ. This CDR3 is built from 17 residues. The CDR3 region is CASSLPPRGATNEKLFF. The CDR3, as DNA: TGTGCCAGCAGCTTACCCCCTCGGGGGGCAACTAATGAAAAACTGTTTTTT. Based on the CDR3 plus reference TRBV7-6 and TRBJ1-4, the full variable domain is GAGVSQSPRYKVTKRGQDVALRCDPISGHVSLYWYRQALGQGPEFLTYFNYEAQQDKSGLPNDRFSAERPEGSISTLTIQRTEQRDSAMYRCASSLPPRGATNEKLFFGSGTQLSVL.

The chain links TRBV4-1 to TRBJ1-2; D is ambiguous. Trimming stripped 4 bases from V and 4 bases from J, with 13 bases between. Germline CDR1 reads MGHRA; CDR2 reads YSYEKL. The CDR3 length is 14 residues. CDR3 nucleotide sequence: TGCGCCAGCAGCCCGCGCGGGGTGGGCTATGGCTACACCTTC. It specifies CASSPRGVGYGYTF.

V and J are TRBV9 and TRBJ1-1; possibly TRBD1 for D (5 bases). Germline V lookup: CDR1 SGDLS, CDR2 YYNGEE. The CDR3 is 13 residues long. Trimming removed 3 bases at V and 9 bases at J, with 15 bases between. DNA for the CDR3: TGTGCCAGCAGCGCAGGGACTACGGGGCAAGCTTTCTTT. Protein product: CASSAGTTGQAFF.

The V call is TRBV6-5, the J call TRBJ1-1; D perhaps matches TRBD1 (5 bases). V was shortened by 2 bases and J by 8 bases, with 6 bases between the two germline ends. The CDR3 totals 11 residues. Germline V CDR1 and CDR2: MNHEY, SVGAGI. CDR3 residues: CASSYRGEAFF. The CDR3 DNA reads as TGTGCCAGCAGTTACAGGGGCGAAGCTTTCTTT.

In its sample, this clone was seen a few times. The chain carries TRBV4-3 and TRBJ1-2; D unclear. There are 16 residues in the CDR3. V was pared by 0 bases and J by 7 bases, with 18 bases between. The V gene's germline CDR1 is LGHNA and CDR2 YSLEER. CDR3 nucleotides: TGCGCCAGCAGCCAAGATATCGCCGGTAGTAGAAGTGGCTACACCTTC. As protein: CASSQDIAGSRSGYTF.

This clone was found a few times. The V gene is TRBV27, the J gene TRBJ2-2; TRBD1 aligns across 9 bases. The CDR3 spans 15 residues. The trim removed 6 bases at V and 8 bases at J, leaving 10 bases unmatched. CDR1 and CDR2 (germline): MNHEY, SMNVEV (reference sequence). CDR3 in amino acids: CASRRSGTGLGELFF. For the CDR3, the DNA is TGTGCCAGCAGACGCTCCGGGACAGGGTTGGGGGAGCTGTTTTTT.

In this sample, this clone turned up once. The chain couples TRBV4-1 to TRBJ1-5; the D is unclear. The V and J ends lost 1 base and 4 bases respectively, with 23 bases between them. The CDR3 sequence is 19 residues long. The germline CDR1 and CDR2 sequences are MGHRA and YSYEKL. The CDR3 DNA is TGCGCCAGCAGCCAAGGTCGGGGAGGGATAAATGGGATTAATCAGCCCCAGCATTTT. Translation gives CASSQGRGGINGINQPQHF.

The genes are TRBV7-7 and TRBJ2-1; TRBD2 might be the D (6 bases). CDR3 length equals 13 residues. Germline V gives CDR1 SSHAT, CDR2 FNYEAQ (reference sequence). V was trimmed by 0 bases and J by 10 bases, leaving 10 bases between them. The CDR3 DNA follows: TGTGCCAGCAGCTTAGCTGCGGGACGGGAGCAGTTCTTC. Protein: CASSLAAGREQFF.

V is TRBV7-2 and J is TRBJ2-7; 12 positions agree with TRBD2. The germline gives CDR1 SGHTA, CDR2 FQGNSA. V was pared by 1 base and J by 3 bases, with 7 bases of the junction left unmatched. The length of the CDR3 is 17 residues. CDR3 in DNA: TGTGCCAGCAGCTTAGAACTAGCGGGAGGTGTCAGCTACGAGCAGTACTTC. Amino acid sequence: CASSLELAGGVSYEQYF.

The chain carries TRBV11-2 and TRBJ2-3; 9 positions match TRBD1. The CDR3 runs 14 residues. The germline V gene encodes CDR1 SGHAT and CDR2 FQNNGV. J was trimmed by 1 base and V by 4 bases; bases with no gene match: 0. CDR3 nucleotide sequence: TGTGCCAGCAGCTGGACAGGGGGCACAGATACGCAGTATTTT. It translates to CASSWTGGTDTQYF.

J is TRBJ2-1 and V is TRBV6-5; 9 bases are shared with TRBD2. Germline V gene data show CDR1 as MNHEY and CDR2 as SVGAGI. V lost 5 bases, J lost 7 bases, and 9 bases stayed unmatched. The CDR3 is 15 amino acids. The CDR3 protein is CASSLPAGGQNEQFF. CDR3 nucleotide sequence: TGTGCCAGCAGTCTACCAGCGGGAGGACAGAATGAGCAGTTCTTC.

J is TRBJ2-2 and V is TRBV7-8; D is possibly TRBD1 (7 bases). The V and J ends lost 4 bases and 6 bases respectively, with 18 bases between them. CDR1 and CDR2 (germline): SGHVS, FQNEAQ. This CDR3 has 16 amino acids. The CDR3 sequence: CASSSWRGQKAGELFF. The CDR3 nucleotides read TGTGCCAGCAGCTCCTGGAGGGGGCAAAAGGCCGGGGAGCTGTTTTTT.

The chain is built from TRBV6-5 and TRBJ1-3, with D possibly being TRBD1 (5 bases). V lost 9 bases, J lost 0 bases, and 12 bases lay in between. CDR3 length equals 14 residues. Per germline, CDR1 MNHEY and CDR2 SVGAGI. CDR3 bases: TGTGCCAGTGGGGCAGGCCACTCTGGAAACACCATATATTTT. This encodes CASGAGHSGNTIYF.

The V call is TRBV12-5, the J call TRBJ2-5; D not resolved. The CDR3 totals 13 residues. Germline V gives CDR1 LGHNT, CDR2 FRNRAP. Trimming cost V 4 bases and J 3 bases, with 9 bases left between them. The CDR3 DNA is TGTGCTAGTGGTTCCGGGTCGGAAGAGACCCAGTACTTC. As protein: CASGSGSEETQYF.

The sample holds a few counts of this clone. This sequence joins TRBV13 and TRBJ1-5, with TRBD1 as a possible D gene (5 bases). This CDR3 region has 15 residues. Germline CDR1 PRHDT, CDR2 FYEKMQ (reference sequence). Trimming removed 6 bases at V and 2 bases at J, with 14 bases between. In nucleotides, the CDR3 is TGTGCCAGCAGTTCCAGGGCGTTGGGCAATCAGCCCCAGCATTTT. This codes for CASSSRALGNQPQHF.

The chain recombines TRBV10-1 with TRBJ1-5, with 7 nucleotides matching TRBD1. The trim removed 2 bases at V and 5 bases at J, leaving 0 bases unmatched. The CDR3 sequence is 13 residues long. CDR1 is WNHNN and CDR2 is SYGVQD in the germline V gene (reference sequence). Here the CDR3 DNA reads TGCGCCAGCAGTGAGACAGGGGATCAGCCCCAGCATTTT. Translation gives CASSETGDQPQHF.

The chain carries TRBV9 and TRBJ2-3; 12 bases map to TRBD1. J was trimmed by 3 bases and V by 3 bases; bases with no gene match: 5. The CDR3 has 16 residues. The germline V gene encodes CDR1 SGDLS and CDR2 YYNGEE. CDR3 in amino acids: CASSGGTGGGTDTQYF. The CDR3 DNA reads TGTGCCAGCAGCGGGGGGACAGGGGGCGGAACAGATACGCAGTATTTT. The complete variable domain, with remaining parts taken from reference TRBV9 and TRBJ2-3, reads DSGVTQTPKHLITATGQRVTLRCSPRSGDLSVYWYQQSLDQGLQFLIQYYNGEERAKGNILERFSAQQFPDLHSELNLSSLELGDSALYFCASSGGTGGGTDTQYFGPGTRLTVL.

The chain has TRBV11-3 and TRBJ2-1; TRBD2 matches at 10 bases. J gave up 10 bases and V 0 bases, and 15 bases lay outside the gene matches. This CDR3 is 18 amino acids long. Germline loops: CDR1 SGHNT, CDR2 YENEEA. The CDR3 DNA follows: TGTGCCAGCAGCTTAGAGGGGGCTAGCGGGAGTACCTCTCCCGAGCAGTTCTTC. Amino acid sequence: CASSLEGASGSTSPEQFF.

CDR3 residues: CASSDTNQPQHF. The CDR3 DNA reads as TGTGCCAGCAGCGACACGAATCAGCCCCAGCATTTT. This chain links TRBV11-2 with TRBJ1-5; no clear D. The CDR3 has 12 residues. CDR1 is SGHAT, CDR2 FQNNGV, per germline. The V gene lost 5 bases and the J gene lost 4 bases, with 6 bases spanning the gap.

There are a few counts of this clone. This rearrangement joins TRBV4-1 to TRBJ2-1, with 9 bases that match TRBD2. With V trimmed by 3 bases and J by 2 bases, 8 bases remained unmatched. This CDR3 comprises 17 residues. The V gene's germline CDR1 is MGHRA and CDR2 YSYEKL. CDR3 sequence reads: CASSQGRLAVTYNEQFF. CDR3 sequence (DNA): TGCGCCAGCAGCCAGGGCCGACTAGCGGTAACCTACAATGAGCAGTTCTTC.

V gene TRBV12-5 combines with J gene TRBJ2-5, with TRBD2 matching over 8 bases. The germline CDR1 and CDR2 sequences are LGHNT and FRNRAP. The CDR3 has 14 residues. With 5 bases clipped from V and 3 bases from J, the junction kept 5 bases outside the gene matches. The CDR3 DNA follows: TGTGCTAGTGGTCCAGGACTAGCAGAAGAGACCCAGTACTTC. This encodes CASGPGLAEETQYF.

The CDR3 protein is CASSVVGGYEQYF. CDR3 bases: TGTGCCAGCAGCGTAGTGGGGGGCTACGAGCAGTACTTC. This rearrangement joins TRBV9 to TRBJ2-7; TRBD2 might be the D (6 bases). The CDR3 length is 13 residues. Trimming cost V 0 bases and J 3 bases, with 7 bases left between them. In germline, CDR1 is SGDLS, CDR2 YYNGEE.

This sequence joins TRBV4-1 and TRBJ1-1; D is undetermined. Germline V CDR1 and CDR2: MGHRA, YSYEKL. CDR3 length: 14 amino acids. V shed 3 bases and J shed 10 bases, with 18 bases lying between them. The CDR3 spells CASSHPGLGPSAFF. In DNA, the CDR3 is TGCGCCAGCAGCCATCCCGGGTTGGGTCCGTCAGCTTTCTTT.

The chain recombines TRBV19 with TRBJ1-1, with 8 bases matching TRBD1. The CDR3 length is 17 residues. CDR1 and CDR2 (germline): LNHDA, SQIVND (reference sequence). Trimming at V came to 7 bases and at J to 0 bases, leaving 13 bases not matched to a gene. Here the CDR3 reads CASTFRGTGFMNTEAFF. The CDR3 coding sequence is TGTGCCAGTACCTTCCGGGGGACAGGCTTCATGAACACTGAAGCTTTCTTT.

This chain links TRBV18 with TRBJ1-6; D gene ambiguous. The length of the CDR3 is 15 residues. Looked up from germline, CDR1 is KGHSH and CDR2 is LQKENI. V was cut by 2 bases and J by 8 bases, with 13 bases left in between. CDR3 nucleotide sequence: TGTGCCAGCTCACCAACACACCCTCGGGATTCACCCCTCCACTTT. Amino acids: CASSPTHPRDSPLHF.

The rearrangement uses TRBV11-2 and TRBJ2-6; D gene unclear. CDR1 SGHAT and CDR2 FQNNGV come from the germline V gene. V was clipped by 8 bases and J by 0 bases, with 5 bases between them. CDR3 size: 13 residues. DNA for the CDR3: TGTGCCAGCCTTCTCTCTGGGGCCAACGTCCTGACTTTC. Protein: CASLLSGANVLTF.

The DNA of the CDR3 is TGCGCCAGCAGTACGGCCCAAGCGCCAGAGACCCAGTACTTC. As protein: CASSTAQAPETQYF. The chain has TRBV10-1 and TRBJ2-5; D not resolved. V lost 5 bases and J 4 bases, leaving 14 bases between the germline ends. Looked up from germline, CDR1 is WNHNN and CDR2 is SYGVQD (reference sequence). This CDR3 region has 14 residues.

This sequence joins TRBV5-1 and TRBJ2-3; D call uncertain. V was clipped by 0 bases and J by 2 bases, with 13 bases between them. Germline V gives CDR1 SGHRS, CDR2 YFSETQ. This CDR3 spans 16 amino acids. The CDR3 region has the DNA TGCGCCAGCAGCTTGGCCCTAGACTCCAACACAGATACGCAGTATTTT. Translated, it gives CASSLALDSNTDTQYF.

The table lists this clone with a few counts. The chain carries TRBV9 and TRBJ2-2, with 7 nucleotides matching TRBD2. Germline loops: CDR1 SGDLS, CDR2 YYNGEE. The trim removed 2 bases at V and 2 bases at J, leaving 3 bases unmatched. CDR3 length: 15 amino acids. CDR3 region: CASSVTSANTGELFF. CDR3 DNA sequence: TGTGCCAGCAGCGTCACTAGCGCAAACACCGGGGAGCTGTTTTTT.